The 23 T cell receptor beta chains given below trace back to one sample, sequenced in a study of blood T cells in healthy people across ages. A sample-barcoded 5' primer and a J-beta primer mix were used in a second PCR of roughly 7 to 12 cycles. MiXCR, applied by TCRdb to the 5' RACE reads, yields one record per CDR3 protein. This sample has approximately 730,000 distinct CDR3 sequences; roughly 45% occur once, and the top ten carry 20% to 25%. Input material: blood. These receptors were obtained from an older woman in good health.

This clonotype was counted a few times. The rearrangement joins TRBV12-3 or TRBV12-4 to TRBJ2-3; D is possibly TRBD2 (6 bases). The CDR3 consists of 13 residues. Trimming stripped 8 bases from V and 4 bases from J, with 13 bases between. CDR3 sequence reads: CASWEGGADTQYF. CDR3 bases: TGTGCCAGCTGGGAAGGCGGGGCAGATACGCAGTATTTT.

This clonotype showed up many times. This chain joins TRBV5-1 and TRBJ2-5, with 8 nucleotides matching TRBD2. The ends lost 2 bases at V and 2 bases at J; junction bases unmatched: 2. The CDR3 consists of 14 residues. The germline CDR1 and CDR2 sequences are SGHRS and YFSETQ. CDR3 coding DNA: TGCGCCAGCAGCTTAGGGACTAGTCAAGAGACCCAGTACTTC. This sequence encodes CASSLGTSQETQYF.

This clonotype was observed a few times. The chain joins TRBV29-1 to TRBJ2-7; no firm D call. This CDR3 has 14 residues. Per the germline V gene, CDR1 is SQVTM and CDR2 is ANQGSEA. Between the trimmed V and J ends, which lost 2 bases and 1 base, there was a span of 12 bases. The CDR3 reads CSVETAIPSYEQYF. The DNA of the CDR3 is TGCAGCGTTGAAACGGCGATCCCATCCTACGAGCAGTACTTC.

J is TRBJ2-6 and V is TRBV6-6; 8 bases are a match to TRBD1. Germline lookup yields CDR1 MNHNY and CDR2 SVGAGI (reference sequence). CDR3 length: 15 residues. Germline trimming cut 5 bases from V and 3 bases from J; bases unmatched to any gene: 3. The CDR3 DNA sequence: TGTGCCAGCAGTCGCACAGGGGGTGGGGCCAACGTCCTGACTTTC. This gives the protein CASSRTGGGANVLTF.

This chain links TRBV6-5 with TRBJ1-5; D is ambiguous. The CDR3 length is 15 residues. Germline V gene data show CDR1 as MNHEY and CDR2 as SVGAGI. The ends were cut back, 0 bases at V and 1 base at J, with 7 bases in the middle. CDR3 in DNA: TGTGCCAGCAGTTACTCGACTCGAAGCAATCAGCCCCAGCATTTT. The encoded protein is CASSYSTRSNQPQHF.

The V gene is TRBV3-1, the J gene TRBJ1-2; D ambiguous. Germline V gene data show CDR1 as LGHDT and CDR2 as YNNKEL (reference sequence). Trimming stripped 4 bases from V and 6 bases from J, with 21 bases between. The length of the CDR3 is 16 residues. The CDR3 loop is CASSLSSGSLRDGYTF. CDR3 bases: TGTGCCAGCAGCCTCAGCTCGGGCAGCCTAAGGGATGGCTACACCTTC. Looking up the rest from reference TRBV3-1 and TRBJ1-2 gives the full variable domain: DTAVSQTPKYLVTQMGNDKSIKCEQNLGHDTMYWYKQDSKKFLKIMFSYNNKELIINETVPNRFSPKSPDKAHLNLHINSLELGDSAVYFCASSLSSGSLRDGYTFGSGTRLTVV.

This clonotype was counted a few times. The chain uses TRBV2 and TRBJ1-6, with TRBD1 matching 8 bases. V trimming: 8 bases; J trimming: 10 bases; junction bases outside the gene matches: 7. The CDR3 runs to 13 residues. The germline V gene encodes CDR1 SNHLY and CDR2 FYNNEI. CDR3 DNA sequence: TGTGCCAGCGCAGGGGGCGCGTGGTCACCCCTCCACTTT. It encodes CASAGGAWSPLHF.

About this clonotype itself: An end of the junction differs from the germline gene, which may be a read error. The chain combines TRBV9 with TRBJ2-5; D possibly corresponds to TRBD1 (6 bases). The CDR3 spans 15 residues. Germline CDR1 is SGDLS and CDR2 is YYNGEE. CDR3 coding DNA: TGTGCCGGCAGCGTAGCTACAGGGTCAGGAGAGACCCAGTACTTC. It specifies CAGSVATGSGETQYF.

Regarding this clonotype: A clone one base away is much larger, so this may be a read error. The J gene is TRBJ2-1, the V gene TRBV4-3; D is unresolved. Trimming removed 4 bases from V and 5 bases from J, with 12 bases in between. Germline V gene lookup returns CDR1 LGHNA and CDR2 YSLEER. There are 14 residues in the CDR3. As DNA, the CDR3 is TGCGCCAGCAGCCGCTTGAGCGAGGACAATGAGCAGTTCTTC. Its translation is CASSRLSEDNEQFF.

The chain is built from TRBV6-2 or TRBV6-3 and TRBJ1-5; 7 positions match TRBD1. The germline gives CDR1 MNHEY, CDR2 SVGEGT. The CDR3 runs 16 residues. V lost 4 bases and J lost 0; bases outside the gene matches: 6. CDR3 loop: CASSFGTDNSNQPQHF. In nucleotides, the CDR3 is TGTGCCAGCAGTTTCGGGACAGATAATAGCAATCAGCCCCAGCATTTT.

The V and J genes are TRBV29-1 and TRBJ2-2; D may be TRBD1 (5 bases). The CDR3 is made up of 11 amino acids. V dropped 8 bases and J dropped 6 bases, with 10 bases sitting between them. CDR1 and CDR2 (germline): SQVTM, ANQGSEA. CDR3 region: CSIQDSGELFF. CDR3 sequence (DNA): TGCAGCATACAGGATTCCGGGGAGCTGTTTTTT.

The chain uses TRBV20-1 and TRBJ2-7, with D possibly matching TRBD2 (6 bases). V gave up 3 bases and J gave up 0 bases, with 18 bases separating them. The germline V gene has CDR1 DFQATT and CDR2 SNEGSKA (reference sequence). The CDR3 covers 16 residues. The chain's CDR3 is CSASPPGGRSSYEQYF. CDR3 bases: TGCAGTGCTAGTCCGCCTGGGGGGAGAAGCTCCTACGAGCAGTACTTC.

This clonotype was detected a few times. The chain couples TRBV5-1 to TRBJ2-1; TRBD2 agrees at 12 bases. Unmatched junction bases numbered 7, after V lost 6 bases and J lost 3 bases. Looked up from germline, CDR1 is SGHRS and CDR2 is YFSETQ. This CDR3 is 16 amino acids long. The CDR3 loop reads CASNARLAGDYNEQFF. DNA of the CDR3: TGCGCCAGCAACGCCCGACTAGCGGGAGACTACAATGAGCAGTTCTTC. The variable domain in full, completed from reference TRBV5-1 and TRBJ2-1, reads KAGVTQTPRYLIKTRGQQVTLSCSPISGHRSVSWYQQTPGQGLQFLFEYFSETQRNKGNFPGRFSGRQFSNSRSEMNVSTLELGDSALYLCASNARLAGDYNEQFFGPGTRLTVL.

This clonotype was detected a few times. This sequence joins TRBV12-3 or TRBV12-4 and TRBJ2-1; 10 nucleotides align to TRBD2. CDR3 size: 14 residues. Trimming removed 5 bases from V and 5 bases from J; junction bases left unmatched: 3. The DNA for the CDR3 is TGTGCCAGCAGTCGCAGCGGGGGGGACAATGAGCAGTTCTTC. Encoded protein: CASSRSGGDNEQFF.

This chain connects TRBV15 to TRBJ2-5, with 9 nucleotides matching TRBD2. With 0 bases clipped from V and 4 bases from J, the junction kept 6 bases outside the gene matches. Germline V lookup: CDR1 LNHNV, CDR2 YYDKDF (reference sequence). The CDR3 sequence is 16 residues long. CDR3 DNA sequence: TGTGCCACCAGCAGAGATGGCGGGAGGGCAGGAGAGACCCAGTACTTC. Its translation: CATSRDGGRAGETQYF.

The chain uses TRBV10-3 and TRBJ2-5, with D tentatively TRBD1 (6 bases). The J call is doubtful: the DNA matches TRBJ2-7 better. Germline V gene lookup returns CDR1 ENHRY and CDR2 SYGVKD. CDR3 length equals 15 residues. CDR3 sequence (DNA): TGTGCCATCAGGGAAACAGGGAATTTGGGCTACGAGCAGTACTTC. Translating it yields CAIRETGNLGYEQYF.

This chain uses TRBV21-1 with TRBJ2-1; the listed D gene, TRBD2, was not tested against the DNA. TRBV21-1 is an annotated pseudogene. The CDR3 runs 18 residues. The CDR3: CASRGSSGRGGGYNEQFF. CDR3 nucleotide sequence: TGTGCCAGCAGGGGGTCTAGCGGGAGAGGGGGGGGTTACAATGAGCAGTTCTTC.

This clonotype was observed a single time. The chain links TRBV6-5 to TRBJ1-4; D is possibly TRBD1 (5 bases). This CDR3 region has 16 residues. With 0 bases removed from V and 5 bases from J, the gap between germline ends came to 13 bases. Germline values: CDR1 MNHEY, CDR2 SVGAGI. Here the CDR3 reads CASSYSLGQGNEKLFF. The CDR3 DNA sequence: TGTGCCAGCAGTTACTCGTTGGGGCAGGGAAATGAAAAACTGTTTTTT.

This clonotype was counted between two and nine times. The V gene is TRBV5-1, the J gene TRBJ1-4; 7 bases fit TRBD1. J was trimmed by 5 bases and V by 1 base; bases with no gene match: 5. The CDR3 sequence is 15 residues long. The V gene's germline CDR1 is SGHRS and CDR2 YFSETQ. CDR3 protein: CASSLPGTENEKLFF. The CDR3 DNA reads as TGCGCCAGCAGCTTGCCCGGGACAGAGAATGAAAAACTGTTTTTT.

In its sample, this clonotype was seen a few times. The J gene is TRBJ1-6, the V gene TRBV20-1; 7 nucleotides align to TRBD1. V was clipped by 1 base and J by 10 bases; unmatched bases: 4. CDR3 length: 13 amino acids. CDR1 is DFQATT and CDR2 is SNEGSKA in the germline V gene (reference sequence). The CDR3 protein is CSARGQGGSPLHF. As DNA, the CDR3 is TGCAGTGCTAGAGGACAGGGTGGGTCACCCCTCCACTTT.

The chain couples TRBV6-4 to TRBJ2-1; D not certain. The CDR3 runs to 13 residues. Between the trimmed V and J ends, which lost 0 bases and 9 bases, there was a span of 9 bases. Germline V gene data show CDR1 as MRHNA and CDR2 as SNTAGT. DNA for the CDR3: TGTGCCAGCAGTGACTCGATTATAAGTGAGCAGTTCTTC. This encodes CASSDSIISEQFF.

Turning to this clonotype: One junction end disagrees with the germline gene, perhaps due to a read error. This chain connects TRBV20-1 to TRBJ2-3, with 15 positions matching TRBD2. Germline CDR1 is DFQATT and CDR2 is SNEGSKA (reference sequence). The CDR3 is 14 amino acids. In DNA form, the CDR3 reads TGCAGTGCCGAGAGGACTAGCGGGGGGGATACGCAGAATTTT. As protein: CSAERTSGGDTQNF.

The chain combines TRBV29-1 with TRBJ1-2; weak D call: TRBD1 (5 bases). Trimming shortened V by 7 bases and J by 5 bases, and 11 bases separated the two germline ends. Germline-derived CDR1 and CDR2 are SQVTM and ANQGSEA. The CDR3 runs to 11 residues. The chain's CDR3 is CSGGMSYGYTF. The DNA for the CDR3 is TGCAGCGGGGGCATGTCGTATGGCTACACCTTC.